This TCR beta chain was obtained from a study of cytomegalovirus exposure and HLA in healthy donors. The PCR used 60 Vbeta and 13 Jbeta primers. Sequencing used immunoSEQ multiplex PCR; TCRdb keeps in-frame clones, though not all of them. The repertoire holds over 150,000 clones, 75% to 85% seen once, with about 10% in the top ten. Worth noting for this clone: The antigen is not known.

Study-wide findings and caveats: Analyzed later, most CMV-associated TCR beta chains appeared HLA-restricted. A further, later analysis showed that HLA-associated TCR beta chains (compared with equally common others) were more clonally expanded. In an earlier analysis, about 87% or about 30%: the productive usage of most TCR beta V segments.

The trim removed 4 bases at V and 8 bases at J, leaving 5 bases unmatched. In germline, CDR1 is LGHNA, CDR2 YSLEER. The CDR3 is 15 amino acids. V usage is TRBV4-3 and J usage is TRBJ2-1; TRBD2 matches at 13 bases. The material sequenced was PBMCs. This receptor was taken from a man aged 50-59 years in good health and CMV-seropositive. Here the CDR3 DNA reads TGCGCCAGCAGCCGAGGGACTAGCGGGAATTATGAGCAGTTCTTC. It translates to CASSRGTSGNYEQFF.